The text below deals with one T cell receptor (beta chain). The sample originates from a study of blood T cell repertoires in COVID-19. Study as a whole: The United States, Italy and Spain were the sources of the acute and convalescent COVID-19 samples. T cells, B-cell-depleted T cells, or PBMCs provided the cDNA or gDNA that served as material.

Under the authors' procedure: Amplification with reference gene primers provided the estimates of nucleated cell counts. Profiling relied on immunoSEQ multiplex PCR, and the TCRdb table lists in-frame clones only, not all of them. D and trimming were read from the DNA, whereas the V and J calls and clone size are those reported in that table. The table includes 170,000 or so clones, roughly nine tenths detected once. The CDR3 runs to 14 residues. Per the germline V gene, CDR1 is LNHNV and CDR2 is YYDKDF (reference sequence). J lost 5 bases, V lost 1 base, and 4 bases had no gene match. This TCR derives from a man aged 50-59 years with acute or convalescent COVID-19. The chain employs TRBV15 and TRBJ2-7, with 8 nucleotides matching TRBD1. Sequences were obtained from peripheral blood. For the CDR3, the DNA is TGTGCCACCAGCAGAGGGCAGGGGGCAGACGAGCAGTACTTC. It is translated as CATSRGQGADEQYF.